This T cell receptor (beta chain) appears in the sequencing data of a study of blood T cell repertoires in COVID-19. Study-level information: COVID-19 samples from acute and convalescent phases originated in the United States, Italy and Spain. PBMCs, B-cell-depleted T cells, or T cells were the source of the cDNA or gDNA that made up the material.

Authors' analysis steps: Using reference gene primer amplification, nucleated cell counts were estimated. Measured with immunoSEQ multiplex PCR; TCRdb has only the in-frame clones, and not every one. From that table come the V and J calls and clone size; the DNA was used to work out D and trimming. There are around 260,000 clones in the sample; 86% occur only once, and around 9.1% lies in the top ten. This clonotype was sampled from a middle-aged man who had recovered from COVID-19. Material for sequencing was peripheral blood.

The CDR3 DNA follows: TGTGCCAGCAGTTACTCAGGACAGTTCTACGAGCAGTACTTC. It specifies CASSYSGQFYEQYF. The V call is TRBV6-5, the J call TRBJ2-7, with D tentatively TRBD1 (6 bases). Trimming pared 0 bases from V and 3 bases from J, leaving 9 bases between. Germline CDR1 is MNHEY and CDR2 is SVGAGI. This CDR3 spans 14 amino acids.